This T cell receptor (beta chain) was sequenced during a study of blood T cell repertoires in COVID-19. Study at large: There were acute and convalescent COVID-19 samples, and they came from the United States, Italy and Spain. PBMCs, B-cell-depleted T cells, or T cells provided the cDNA or gDNA that made up the material.

The CDR3 loop spans 11 amino acids. Trimming took 6 bases from V and 0 from J, leaving 3 bases between them. In germline, CDR1 is SEHNR, CDR2 FQNEAQ (reference sequence). Per the authors' pipeline: Reference gene primer amplification yielded estimated nucleated cell counts. Data came from immunoSEQ multiplex PCR; TCRdb stores just in-frame clones and leaves some out. D and trimming were read from the DNA, whereas the V and J calls and clone size are those reported in that table. The sample shows hundreds of thousands of clones, about 89% of them seen only once. This clone was detected many times. The receptor was derived from a middle-aged woman who had recovered from COVID-19. J is TRBJ2-7 and V is TRBV7-9; D call uncertain. The source material was PBMCs or T cells enriched from blood (not recorded which). The CDR3 DNA reads TGTGCCAGCAGTCTCTCCTACGAGCAGTACTTC. Protein product: CASSLSYEQYF.